This TCR beta chain was found in a study of shared clonotypes between healthy human individuals. Study at large: Researchers assigned three CD4 naive, three CD4 memory, two CD8 naive and one CD8 memory plate to each donor.

Clones were read by immunoSEQ multiplex PCR, and TCRdb kept only the in-frame ones, dropping some. The sample has approximately 1,500,000 clones, 95% to 99% seen once. Findings and limits, study-wide: A few donors showed sharing of approximately 5% of naive CD4 clonotypes. Researchers found naive subsets generally carried larger estimated richness than memory subsets.

As regards this clone: Its antigen is currently unknown.

Trimming pared 4 bases from V and 0 bases from J, leaving 12 bases between. Germline CDR1 MNHNY, CDR2 SVGAGI (reference sequence). The CDR3 has 16 residues. Specimen: naive CD4+ T cells sorted from blood. Indicated subset: CD45RA+ positively selected. The chain has TRBV6-6 and TRBJ2-2; tentatively, D is TRBD1 (5 bases). The receptor comes from a man aged 25-40 years in good health. The CDR3 sequence is CASSSRQGANTGELFF. CDR3 DNA: TGTGCCAGCAGTTCCCGGCAGGGCGCGAACACCGGGGAGCTGTTTTTT.